This T cell receptor beta chain was sequenced in a study of shared clonotypes between healthy human individuals. Looking at the study overall: CD8 memory received one plate per donor, CD8 naive two, CD4 memory three and CD4 naive three. Points from the study as a whole: Several donors showed sharing of about 4.7% of naive CD4 clonotypes.

About this clone: Its antigen is still unknown.

The length of the CDR3 is 14 residues. V was trimmed by 3 bases and J by 4 bases, leaving 10 bases between them. CDR1 and CDR2 (germline): SNHLY, FYNNEI. Each subset's genomic DNA was split evenly across several immunoSEQ plates. Measured with immunoSEQ multiplex PCR; TCRdb has only the in-frame clones, and not every one. The sample has approximately 1,000,000 clones; roughly 80% are singletons. This TCR derives from a man between 18 and 35 years old in good health. Some clones in this sample may be carry-over from other donors' samples. The rearrangement links TRBV2 to TRBJ1-5; D ambiguous. Specimen: memory CD4+ T cells from PBMCs. Subset defined: CD45RA-negative fraction. This CDR3 is CASSEVAENQPQHF. The CDR3 DNA sequence: TGTGCCAGCAGTGAGGTCGCAGAGAATCAGCCCCAGCATTTT. Based on the CDR3 plus reference TRBV2 and TRBJ1-5, the full variable domain is EPEVTQTPSHQVTQMGQEVILRCVPISNHLYFYWYRQILGQKVEFLVSFYNNEISEKSEIFDDQFSVERPDGSNFTLKIRSTKLEDSAMYFCASSEVAENQPQHFGDGTRLSIL.